This T cell receptor (beta chain) was retrieved from a study of cytomegalovirus exposure and HLA in healthy donors. Study summary: There were around 100 million unique TCR beta sequences, drawn from about 180 million T cells, in an earlier analysis. Regarding the study as a whole: One variant, a missense change in DCLRE1C, was linked in a later analysis to TCR beta V- and J-gene trimming.

In the PCR, 60 Vbeta and 13 Jbeta primers were used. This table comes from immunoSEQ multiplex PCR, and its TCRdb copy is limited to in-frame clones, with some not included. The sample has approximately 100,000 clones, around 75% seen once; the top ten hold about 14%. Turning to this clone: Its antigen is as yet unknown.

The material sequenced was PBMCs. The clonotype was recovered from a male donor in good health and CMV-seropositive.

This CDR3 is CASRPGQGANNEQFF. CDR3 bases: TGCGCCAGCAGACCGGGACAGGGGGCTAACAATGAGCAGTTCTTC. The chain has TRBV5-1 and TRBJ2-1; TRBD1 agrees at 12 bases. Trimming took 5 bases from V and 5 from J; bases not matched to a gene: 5. Germline loops: CDR1 SGHRS, CDR2 YFSETQ. CDR3 length: 15 residues. Looking up the rest from reference TRBV5-1 and TRBJ2-1 gives the full variable domain: KAGVTQTPRYLIKTRGQQVTLSCSPISGHRSVSWYQQTPGQGLQFLFEYFSETQRNKGNFPGRFSGRQFSNSRSEMNVSTLELGDSALYLCASRPGQGANNEQFFGPGTRLTVL.